The 22 T cell receptor beta chains in this list originate from one sample, sequenced in a study of T cells in Graves' hyperthyroidism and ophthalmopathy. Amplification of TCR beta CDR3 regions used RNA as the template. HTBI primers were employed in a first-round RT-PCR of the TCR CDR3. TCRdb fed the multiplex PCR reads into MiXCR, producing one record per CDR3 protein. The sample includes more than 300,000 distinct CDR3 sequences, about 14% of them seen just once. Sequencing input: blood. Receptors were obtained from a woman aged 30 to 39 with Graves' ophthalmopathy.

The J gene is TRBJ1-3, the V gene TRBV10-2, with D perhaps TRBD1 (6 bases). There are 14 residues in the CDR3. V gave up 3 bases and J gave up 3 bases, with 9 bases separating them. The germline V gene has CDR1 WSHSY and CDR2 SAAADI. CDR3: CASSEGQIGNTIYF. The CDR3 region has the DNA TGCGCCAGCAGTGAAGGACAGATTGGAAACACCATATATTTT.

The rearrangement uses TRBV6-1 and TRBJ2-5; D remains ambiguous. The CDR3 is made up of 18 amino acids. Germline V CDR1 and CDR2: MNHNS, SASEGT. The V end lost 6 bases, the J end lost 1 base, and 24 bases lay between the germline ends. The CDR3 loop reads CASSFLRDAPVIQETQYF. The CDR3 region has the DNA TGTGCCAGCAGCTTTCTCCGCGATGCCCCAGTGATCCAAGAGACCCAGTACTTC.

This clonotype appeared many times. The V gene is TRBV12-3 or TRBV12-4, the J gene TRBJ1-5, with D tentatively TRBD1 (6 bases). The germline V and J ends were trimmed by 5 bases and 0 bases, with 14 bases remaining between them. The CDR3 covers 16 residues. CDR3 sequence reads: CASSQTGVYSNQPQHF. In DNA form, the CDR3 reads TGTGCCAGCAGTCAGACAGGAGTTTATAGCAATCAGCCCCAGCATTTT.

This clonotype was picked up many times. The rearrangement links TRBV29-1 to TRBJ2-7, with 10 bases identical to TRBD1. V shed 0 bases, J shed 3 bases, and the junction held 8 bases outside the gene matches. The CDR3 loop spans 16 amino acids. CDR1 is SQVTM, CDR2 ANQGSEA, per germline. As DNA, the CDR3 is TGCAGCGTTGAAGATTCTGGGACAGGGGTTGACTACGAGCAGTACTTC. As protein: CSVEDSGTGVDYEQYF.

This clonotype was observed a handful of times. V gene TRBV6-1 combines with J gene TRBJ1-6; TRBD1 is a possible D gene (5 bases). The ends were cut back, 10 bases at V and 4 bases at J, with 14 bases in the middle. The germline V gene encodes CDR1 MNHNS and CDR2 SASEGT. The CDR3 totals 14 residues. The CDR3 DNA follows: TGTGCCACAGGACAAAGGGAGTATAATTCACCCCTCCACTTT. It yields the protein CATGQREYNSPLHF.

This clonotype has ten or more counts. The chain combines TRBV6-1 with TRBJ2-1; D might be TRBD1 (5 bases). Germline loops: CDR1 MNHNS, CDR2 SASEGT. V lost 4 bases to trimming and J lost 8 bases, with 24 bases between them. The CDR3 contains 17 residues. The CDR3 coding sequence is TGTGCCAGCAGTGTCTGGTCCGACAGTAAGATACCGTATGAGCAGTTCTTC. Encoded protein: CASSVWSDSKIPYEQFF.

This clonotype was counted a few times. V and J are TRBV15 and TRBJ2-7, with TRBD1 matching over 9 bases. Germline CDR1 and CDR2: LNHNV and YYDKDF (reference sequence). The CDR3 consists of 13 residues. The J segment lost 2 bases and the V segment lost 8 bases, leaving 4 bases of the junction unmatched. The CDR3 reads CATGDRGTYEQYF. CDR3 nucleotide sequence: TGTGCCACCGGAGACAGGGGGACCTACGAGCAGTACTTC.

The V and J genes are TRBV19 and TRBJ2-2; 9 nucleotides agree with TRBD2. V lost 6 bases and J lost 0; bases outside the gene matches: 5. This CDR3 comprises 16 residues. Germline assignment: CDR1 LNHDA and CDR2 SQIVND (reference sequence). DNA of the CDR3: TGTGCCAGTAGACCGATAGCGGGAGCGAACACCGGGGAGCTGTTTTTT. Its translation is CASRPIAGANTGELFF.

This clonotype was observed at least ten times. The rearrangement links TRBV27 to TRBJ1-5; no definite D call. Between the trimmed V and J ends, which lost 4 bases and 11 bases, there was a span of 15 bases. The length of the CDR3 is 13 residues. CDR1 is MNHEY and CDR2 is SMNVEV in the germline V gene (reference sequence). CDR3 region: CASSSMGSPAQHF. As DNA, the CDR3 is TGTGCCAGCAGTTCGATGGGCTCCCCGGCCCAGCATTTT.

This clonotype was seen ten or more times. V and J are TRBV12-3 or TRBV12-4 and TRBJ1-1; 7 bases are a match to TRBD1. The CDR3 runs to 14 residues. V was pared by 5 bases and J by 6 bases, with 9 bases of the junction left unmatched. The CDR3 region is CASSQLGQGAEAFF. The DNA for the CDR3 is TGTGCCAGCAGTCAGCTCGGGCAGGGGGCTGAAGCTTTCTTT.

This clonotype was detected many times. The chain couples TRBV20-1 to TRBJ2-7; D ambiguous. Germline V CDR1 and CDR2: DFQATT, SNEGSKA (reference sequence). V was clipped by 2 bases and J by 3 bases, with 8 bases between them. This CDR3 has 12 amino acids. CDR3 sequence (DNA): TGCAGTGCTAGAAACAGAAACTACGAGCAGTACTTC. Encoded protein: CSARNRNYEQYF.

This clonotype turned up a few times. The chain joins TRBV24-1 to TRBJ1-2; D call uncertain. CDR1 and CDR2 (germline): KGHDR, SFDVKD. Trimming removed 4 bases at V and 2 bases at J, with 10 bases between. There are 14 residues in the CDR3. CDR3 coding DNA: TGTGCCACCAGTGAGCCGGGTAGGAACTATGGCTACACCTTC. Protein product: CATSEPGRNYGYTF.

This clonotype showed up many times. This chain links TRBV5-1 with TRBJ1-1; the match to TRBD1 covers 7 bases. Trimming removed 4 bases from V and 4 bases from J; junction bases left unmatched: 7. Germline-derived CDR1 and CDR2 are SGHRS and YFSETQ. The CDR3 loop spans 14 amino acids. The CDR3 reads CASSEDRMGTEAFF. Written as DNA, the CDR3 is TGCGCCAGCAGCGAGGACAGGATGGGCACTGAAGCTTTCTTT.

The table lists this clonotype with a count of one. The V and J genes are TRBV10-3 and TRBJ2-5; 10 nucleotides line up with TRBD1. Germline assignment: CDR1 ENHRY and CDR2 SYGVKD. CDR3 length equals 16 residues. With V trimmed by 4 bases and J by 2 bases, 7 bases remained unmatched. The CDR3 loop reads CAISGRTGGIQETQYF. CDR3 sequence (DNA): TGTGCCATCAGTGGAAGGACAGGGGGAATTCAAGAGACCCAGTACTTC.

The chain joins TRBV6-1 to TRBJ2-7; TRBD1 matches at 10 bases. The ends lost 7 bases at V and 0 bases at J; junction bases unmatched: 9. Germline loops: CDR1 MNHNS, CDR2 SASEGT. The length of the CDR3 is 16 residues. For the CDR3, the DNA is TGTGCCAGCAATTCACCGGGACAGGGGATCTCCTACGAGCAGTACTTC. As protein: CASNSPGQGISYEQYF.

On this clonotype: The DNA is left out, because the CDR3 cannot be placed on it with certainty; the CDR3 is given as TCRdb lists it. J is TRBJ1-2 and V is TRBV20-1. CDR1 is DFQATT, CDR2 SNEGSKA, per germline (reference sequence). The CDR3 numbers 14 amino acids, ends counted. CDR3: CRATGPGGGYGCTF.

For this clonotype: Just one base apart from a much larger clone, this may be a read error. The rearrangement links TRBV2 to TRBJ2-2, with D tentatively TRBD1 or TRBD2 (5 bases each). CDR1 and CDR2 (germline): SNHLY, FYNNEI. The CDR3 spans 15 residues. Trimming took off 8 bases at V and 1 base at J, with 14 bases between the two ends. The CDR3 region is CASRVIGGNTGELFF. For the CDR3, the DNA is TGTGCCAGCCGTGTTATTGGGGGGAACACCGGGGAGCTGTTTTTT.

This clonotype was detected a few times. The chain couples TRBV12-3 or TRBV12-4 to TRBJ1-6, with TRBD1 identical over 7 bases. Trimming at V came to 6 bases and at J to 7 bases, leaving 9 bases not matched to a gene. The CDR3 extends over 15 amino acids. CDR3 region: CASSETTGVNSPLHF. The CDR3 DNA reads as TGTGCCAGCAGCGAAACCACAGGGGTCAATTCACCCCTCCACTTT.

In regard to this clonotype: A much larger clonotype is one base distant, so this may be a read error. The chain combines TRBV10-3 with TRBJ1-5; D gene ambiguous. V was trimmed by 4 bases and J by 2 bases, leaving 9 bases between them. The CDR3 consists of 14 residues. Germline V CDR1 and CDR2: ENHRY, SYGVKD. CDR3 region: CAISVGSGNQPQHF. In nucleotides, the CDR3 is TGTGCCATCAGTGTGGGGTCGGGCAATCAGCCCCAGCATTTT.

Turning to this clonotype: Given the absence of the conserved phenylalanine or tryptophan at the CDR3 end, a read error is likely. The chain couples TRBV10-3 to TRBJ1-1; D unresolved. Looked up from germline, CDR1 is ENHRY and CDR2 is SYGVKD. The germline V and J ends were trimmed by 10 bases and 2 bases, with 17 bases remaining between them. The CDR3 is made up of 14 amino acids. The CDR3 spells CASGDSNRNTEAFL. For the CDR3, the DNA is TGTGCCAGCGGAGACTCGAACAGAAACACTGAAGCTTTCCTT.

Remarks on this clonotype: The germline gene is not matched at one end of the junction; a read error may be the cause. The genes are TRBV20-1 and TRBJ2-1; maybe TRBD1 (6 bases). Germline values: CDR1 DFQATT, CDR2 SNEGSKA (reference sequence). The CDR3 extends over 15 amino acids. CDR3 in amino acids: CSARGAPSSYNEQLF. Written as DNA, the CDR3 is TGCAGTGCTAGGGGGGCCCCAAGCTCCTACAATGAGCAGCTCTTC.

The chain combines TRBV2 with TRBJ2-2; D gene unclear. This CDR3 has 13 amino acids. Trimming took off 5 bases at V and 0 bases at J, with 4 bases between the two ends. The germline V gene has CDR1 SNHLY and CDR2 FYNNEI. The CDR3 region is CASSTTNTGELFF. CDR3 coding DNA: TGTGCCAGCAGTACAACGAACACCGGGGAGCTGTTTTTT.